A single sample is the source of the 16 T cell receptor beta chains below, sequenced in a study of blood T cell repertoires in COVID-19. The data were produced by immunoSEQ multiplex PCR, yet TCRdb's version contains in-frame clones alone and is incomplete. The data hold 100,000 to 150,000 clones, with 55% to 75% observed a single time. What was sequenced was peripheral blood. These receptors all come from a woman in her sixties or seventies with acute or convalescent COVID-19.

This chain connects TRBV6-5 to TRBJ2-7, with a tentative D call TRBD1 (6 bases). The CDR3 extends over 14 amino acids. The germline gives CDR1 MNHEY, CDR2 SVGAGI. Trimming left V 5 bases short and J 6 bases short, with 17 bases between. This chain's CDR3 is CASSQGNLYAEQYF. In DNA, the CDR3 is TGTGCCAGCAGTCAGGGGAATCTCTACGCCGAGCAGTACTTC.

J is TRBJ2-6 and V is TRBV11-3; weak D call: TRBD1 (5 bases). CDR1 and CDR2 (germline): SGHNT, YENEEA. V lost 0 bases to trimming and J lost 13 bases, with 7 bases between them. The CDR3 loop spans 12 amino acids. The CDR3 region is CASSLDQGVLTF. CDR3 bases: TGTGCCAGCAGCTTAGATCAGGGAGTCCTGACTTTC.

V is TRBV24-1 and J is TRBJ2-1; 14 bases match TRBD2. There are 17 residues in the CDR3. Germline V gene lookup returns CDR1 KGHDR and CDR2 SFDVKD. With V trimmed by 1 base and J by 8 bases, 6 bases remained unmatched. CDR3 sequence (DNA): TGTGCCACCAGTGATTTAGGGACTAGCGGGAGCCGCGATGAGCAGTTCTTC. This codes for CATSDLGTSGSRDEQFF.

This clone appeared once. The rearrangement links TRBV5-4 to TRBJ2-1; 12 bases match TRBD2. Looked up from germline, CDR1 is SGHNT and CDR2 is YYREEE (reference sequence). The V segment lost 4 bases and the J segment 4 bases; nucleotides outside the gene matches: 9. The CDR3 length is 17 residues. CDR3 sequence (DNA): TGTGCCAGCAGCAGTCTTACTACTAGCGGGGGGTACAATGAGCAGTTCTTC. It is translated as CASSSLTTSGGYNEQFF.

The chain recombines TRBV6-5 with TRBJ2-7, with D maybe TRBD2 (5 bases). Germline CDR1 is MNHEY and CDR2 is SVGAGI. CDR3 length equals 16 residues. Deletions cut 0 bases from V and 0 bases from J, with 12 bases between. The CDR3 reads CASSYSWRRSSYEQYF. In DNA form, the CDR3 reads TGTGCCAGCAGTTACTCGTGGCGGAGGAGCTCCTACGAGCAGTACTTC.

The rearrangement links TRBV11-2 to TRBJ2-1, with TRBD2 identical over 9 bases. After removal of 1 base from V and 2 bases from J, the junction contained 3 bases not matched to a gene. Germline V gene data show CDR1 as SGHAT and CDR2 as FQNNGV. The CDR3 runs to 16 residues. The CDR3 sequence: CASSLGPSGAYNEQFF. In DNA, the CDR3 is TGTGCCAGCAGCTTAGGGCCTAGCGGGGCCTACAATGAGCAGTTCTTC.

The CDR3 DNA sequence: TGTGCCAGCAGCGGAGGAGCAGGGCGCTATGGCTACACCTTC. It is translated as CASSGGAGRYGYTF. The chain combines TRBV9 with TRBJ1-2; tentatively, D is TRBD1 (5 bases). Germline values: CDR1 SGDLS, CDR2 YYNGEE. Trimming cost V 3 bases and J 4 bases, with 13 bases left between them. This CDR3 comprises 14 residues.

This chain uses TRBV7-2 with TRBJ2-2; a possible D gene is TRBD1 (6 bases). Germline V gene lookup returns CDR1 SGHTA and CDR2 FQGNSA. The ends were cut back, 3 bases at V and 4 bases at J, with 9 bases in the middle. The CDR3 sequence is 14 residues long. CDR3 in amino acids: CASSFQGSTGELFF. CDR3 nucleotide sequence: TGTGCCAGCAGCTTCCAGGGGAGCACCGGGGAGCTGTTTTTT. The full variable domain, completed using reference TRBV7-2 and TRBJ2-2, is GAGVSQSPSNKVTEKGKDVELRCDPISGHTALYWYRQSLGQGLEFLIYFQGNSAPDKSGLPSDRFSAERTGGSVSTLTIQRTQQEDSAVYLCASSFQGSTGELFFGEGSRLTVL.

This chain links TRBV27 with TRBJ2-6; 7 bases fit TRBD1. J gave up 1 base and V 6 bases, and 12 bases lay outside the gene matches. The CDR3 totals 18 residues. The germline CDR1 and CDR2 sequences are MNHEY and SMNVEV (reference sequence). The CDR3 nucleotides are TGTGCCAGCAGATTGGACAGGTGCCTCTTATCTGGGGCCAACGTCCTGACTTTC. Its protein product is CASRLDRCLLSGANVLTF. Drawing the rest from reference TRBV27 and TRBJ2-6, the complete variable domain is EAQVTQNPRYLITVTGKKLTVTCSQNMNHEYMSWYRQDPGLGLRQIYYSMNVEVTDKGDVPEGYKVSRKEKRNFPLILESPSPNQTSLYFCASRLDRCLLSGANVLTFGAGSRLTVL.

The chain employs TRBV5-3 and TRBJ1-2, with TRBD1 matching 7 bases. TRBV5-3 is treated as an ORF (open reading frame) with a function not yet certain. V lost 2 bases, J lost 2 bases, and 12 bases stayed unmatched. The CDR3 runs to 17 residues. The CDR3 loop is CARSFCRHRDSNYGYTF. CDR3 DNA sequence: TGTGCCAGAAGCTTCTGTAGGCACCGGGACAGCAACTATGGCTACACCTTC.

This clone was seen only a few times. V gene TRBV12-3 or TRBV12-4 combines with J gene TRBJ1-2, with TRBD1 matching 8 bases. V lost 5 bases and J lost 6; bases outside the gene matches: 5. CDR3 length: 13 residues. The CDR3 DNA reads TGTGCCAGCAGTATAGGGACAGGACATGGCTACACCTTC. This translates into CASSIGTGHGYTF.

The chain uses TRBV5-1 and TRBJ2-3; D gene uncertain. Trimming pared 0 bases from V and 3 bases from J, leaving 11 bases between. The CDR3 consists of 15 residues. CDR1 SGHRS and CDR2 YFSETQ come from the germline V gene. CDR3 sequence (DNA): TGCGCCAGCAGCTTGGCCTTGAGTTCTACAGATACGCAGTATTTT. This codes for CASSLALSSTDTQYF.

The chain employs TRBV2 and TRBJ1-4, with D perhaps matching TRBD1 (6 bases). Trimming pared 1 base from V and 8 bases from J, leaving 11 bases between. Germline-derived CDR1 and CDR2 are SNHLY and FYNNEI. The CDR3 totals 14 residues. In DNA form, the CDR3 reads TGTGCCAGCAGTGAAGACAGGGCATCGGAAAAACTGTTTTTT. It translates to CASSEDRASEKLFF.

V gene TRBV7-2 combines with J gene TRBJ1-6; 7 bases agree with TRBD1. J lost 7 bases, V lost 2 bases, and 8 bases had no gene match. The germline V gene has CDR1 SGHTA and CDR2 FQGNSA. CDR3 size: 16 residues. The DNA for the CDR3 is TGTGCCAGCAGCTTAACCTGGGACAGTGGGAATTCACCCCTCCACTTT. Its protein is CASSLTWDSGNSPLHF.

The chain recombines TRBV6-6 with TRBJ1-5, with a tentative D call TRBD1 (6 bases). Trimming pared 2 bases from V and 7 bases from J, leaving 12 bases between. CDR1 is MNHNY, CDR2 SVGAGI, per germline (reference sequence). The CDR3 spans 14 residues. DNA of the CDR3: TGTGCCAGCAGTTACGCAGGGGATCGACAGCCCCAGCATTTT. Translating it yields CASSYAGDRQPQHF.

This clone was seen at least ten times. This chain links TRBV19 with TRBJ2-2; 9 bases are shared with TRBD1. Germline lookup yields CDR1 LNHDA and CDR2 SQIVND (reference sequence). V shed 10 bases, J shed 6 bases, and the junction held 6 bases outside the gene matches. The CDR3 runs to 13 residues. This CDR3 reads CATMRTGAGELFF. CDR3 DNA: TGTGCCACAATGAGGACAGGGGCCGGGGAGCTGTTTTTT.